A selection of T cell receptor beta chains follows, all from one sample in a study of blood T cell repertoires in COVID-19. The data were produced by immunoSEQ multiplex PCR, yet TCRdb's version contains in-frame clones alone and is incomplete. Counted here are 100,000 to 150,000 clones, around 63% occurring once; the ten biggest clones make up approximately 2.1%. The sequenced sample consisted of peripheral blood. All receptors come from an older woman with acute or convalescent COVID-19. Both conserved end residues are part of each CDR3. A D gene is named only where the DNA matches it firmly. Size is omitted from some rows. Given values are once, few, many or a class for expanded clones.

CDR3aa: CASSELTGDNEKLFF
CDR3nt: TGTGCCAGCAGCGAGCTGACAGGGGATAATGAAAAACTGTTTTTT
j_gene: TRBJ1-4
v_gene: TRBV2
abundance: -
d_gene: TRBD1

CDR3aa: CASSQQGGSYGYTF
CDR3nt: TGTGCCAGCAGTCAACAGGGGGGGAGCTATGGCTACACCTTC
j_gene: TRBJ1-2
v_gene: TRBV6-6
abundance: -
d_gene: TRBD1

CDR3aa: CASSKWAEYNSPLHF
CDR3nt: TGTGCCAGCAGCAAGTGGGCCGAATATAATTCACCCCTCCACTTT
j_gene: TRBJ1-6
v_gene: TRBV5-4
abundance: many
d_gene: -

CDR3aa: CAWSVGGFYGYTF
CDR3nt: TGTGCCTGGAGTGTGGGGGGTTTCTATGGCTACACCTTC
j_gene: TRBJ1-2
v_gene: TRBV30
abundance: once
d_gene: -

CDR3aa: CASSTGANNSPLHF
CDR3nt: TGTGCCAGCAGTACAGGGGCGAATAATTCACCCCTCCACTTT
j_gene: TRBJ1-6
v_gene: TRBV6-2/TRBV6-3
abundance: -
d_gene: TRBD1

CDR3aa: CASRPPGGDTGELFF
CDR3nt: TGTGCCAGCAGACCCCCCGGGGGGGACACCGGGGAGCTGTTTTTT
j_gene: TRBJ2-2
v_gene: TRBV7-8
abundance: many
d_gene: TRBD2

CDR3aa: CASTPMGTDREETQYF
CDR3nt: TGTGCCAGCACCCCTATGGGGACTGACAGGGAAGAGACCCAGTACTTC
j_gene: TRBJ2-5
v_gene: TRBV7-9
abundance: -
d_gene: -

CDR3aa: CASSDLTRTGDYGYTF
CDR3nt: TGCGCCAGCAGTGACCTTACCCGGACAGGGGACTATGGCTACACCTTC
j_gene: TRBJ1-2
v_gene: TRBV10-2
abundance: -
d_gene: TRBD1

CDR3aa: CASSLQGSYEQYF
CDR3nt: TGTGCCAGCAGCTTACAGGGATCCTACGAGCAGTACTTC
j_gene: TRBJ2-7
v_gene: TRBV11-2
abundance: few
d_gene: -

CDR3aa: CASSSPFTSDNEQFF
CDR3nt: TGTGCCAGCAGCTCTCCTTTTACTAGCGACAATGAGCAGTTCTTC
j_gene: TRBJ2-1
v_gene: TRBV5-4
abundance: -
d_gene: TRBD2

CDR3aa: CASRYQGENSPLHF
CDR3nt: TGTGCCAGCAGGTATCAGGGGGAGAATTCACCCCTCCACTTT
j_gene: TRBJ1-6
v_gene: TRBV28
abundance: -
d_gene: TRBD1

CDR3aa: CASGTGGHTGELFF
CDR3nt: TGCGCCAGCGGCACAGGGGGCCACACCGGGGAGCTGTTTTTT
j_gene: TRBJ2-2
v_gene: TRBV5-1
abundance: -
d_gene: TRBD1